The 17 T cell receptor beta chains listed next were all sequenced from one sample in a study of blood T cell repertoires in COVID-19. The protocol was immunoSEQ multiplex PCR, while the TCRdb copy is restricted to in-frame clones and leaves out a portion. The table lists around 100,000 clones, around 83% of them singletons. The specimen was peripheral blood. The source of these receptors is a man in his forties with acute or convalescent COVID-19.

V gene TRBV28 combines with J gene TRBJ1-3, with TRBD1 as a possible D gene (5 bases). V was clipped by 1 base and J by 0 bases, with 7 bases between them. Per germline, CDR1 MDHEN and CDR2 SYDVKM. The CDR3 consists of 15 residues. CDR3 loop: CASSLLQGSGNTIYF. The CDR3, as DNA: TGTGCCAGCAGTTTATTGCAGGGCTCTGGAAACACCATATATTTT.

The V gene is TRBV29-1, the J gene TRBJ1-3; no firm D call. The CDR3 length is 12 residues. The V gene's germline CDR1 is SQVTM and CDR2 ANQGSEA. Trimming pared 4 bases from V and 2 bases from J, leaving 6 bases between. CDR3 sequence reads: CSVVGAGNTIYF. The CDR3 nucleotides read TGCAGCGTTGTGGGAGCTGGAAACACCATATATTTT.

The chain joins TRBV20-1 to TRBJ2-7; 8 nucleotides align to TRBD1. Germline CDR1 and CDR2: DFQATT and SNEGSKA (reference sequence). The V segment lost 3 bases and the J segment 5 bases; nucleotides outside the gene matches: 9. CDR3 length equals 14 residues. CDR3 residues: CSASASQGAHEQYF. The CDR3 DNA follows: TGCAGTGCTAGTGCGAGTCAGGGGGCCCACGAGCAGTACTTC.

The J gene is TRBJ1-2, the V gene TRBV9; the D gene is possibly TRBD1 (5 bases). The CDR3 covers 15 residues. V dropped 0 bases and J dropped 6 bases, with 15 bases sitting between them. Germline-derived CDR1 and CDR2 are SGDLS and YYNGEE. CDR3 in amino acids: CASSVATGGEDGYTF. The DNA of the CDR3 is TGTGCCAGCAGCGTAGCTACGGGAGGGGAGGATGGCTACACCTTC.

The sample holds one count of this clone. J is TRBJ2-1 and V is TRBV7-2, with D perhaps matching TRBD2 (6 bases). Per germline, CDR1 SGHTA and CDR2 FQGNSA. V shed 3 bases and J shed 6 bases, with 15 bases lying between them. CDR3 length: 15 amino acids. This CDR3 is CASSFGTLGTNEQFF. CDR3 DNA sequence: TGTGCCAGCAGCTTCGGGACTTTAGGGACCAATGAGCAGTTCTTC.

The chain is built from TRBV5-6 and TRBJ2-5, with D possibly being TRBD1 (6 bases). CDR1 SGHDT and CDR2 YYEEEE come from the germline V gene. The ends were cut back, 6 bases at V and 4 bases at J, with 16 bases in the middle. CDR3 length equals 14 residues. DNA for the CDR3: TGTGCCAGCAACAAACAGGGCCGGTCAGAGACCCAGTACTTC. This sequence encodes CASNKQGRSETQYF.

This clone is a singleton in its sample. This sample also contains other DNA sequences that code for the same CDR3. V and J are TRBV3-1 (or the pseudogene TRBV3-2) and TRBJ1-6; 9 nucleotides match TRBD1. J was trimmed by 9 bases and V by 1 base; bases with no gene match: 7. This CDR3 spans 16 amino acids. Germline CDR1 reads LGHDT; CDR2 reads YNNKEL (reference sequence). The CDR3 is CASSQGPGTGSSPLHF. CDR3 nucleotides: TGTGCCAGCAGCCAAGGTCCCGGGACAGGGAGTTCACCCCTCCACTTT.

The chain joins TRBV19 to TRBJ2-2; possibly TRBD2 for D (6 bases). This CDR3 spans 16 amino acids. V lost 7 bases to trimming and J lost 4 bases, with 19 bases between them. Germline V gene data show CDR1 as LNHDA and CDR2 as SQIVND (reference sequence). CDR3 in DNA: TGTGCCAGTAAGCTTAGCGGAGCGCGGGGCACCGGGGAGCTGTTTTTT. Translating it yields CASKLSGARGTGELFF. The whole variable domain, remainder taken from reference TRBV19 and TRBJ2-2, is DGGITQSPKYLFRKEGQNVTLSCEQNLNHDAMYWYRQDPGQGLRLIYYSQIVNDFQKGDIAEGYSVSREKKESFPLTVTSAQKNPTAFYLCASKLSGARGTGELFFGEGSRLTVL.

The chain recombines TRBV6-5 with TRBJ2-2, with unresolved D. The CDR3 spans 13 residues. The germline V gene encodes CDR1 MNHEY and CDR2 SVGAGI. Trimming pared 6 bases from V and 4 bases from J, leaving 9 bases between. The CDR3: CASSKEPTGELFF. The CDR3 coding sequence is TGTGCCAGCAGCAAAGAGCCCACCGGGGAGCTGTTTTTT.

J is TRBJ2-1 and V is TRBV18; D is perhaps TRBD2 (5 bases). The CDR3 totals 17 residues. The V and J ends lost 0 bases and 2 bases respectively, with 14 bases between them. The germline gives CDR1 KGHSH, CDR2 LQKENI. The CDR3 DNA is TGTGCCAGCTCACCACCGGGGAGTAGGAGAACCTACAATGAGCAGTTCTTC. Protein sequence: CASSPPGSRRTYNEQFF.

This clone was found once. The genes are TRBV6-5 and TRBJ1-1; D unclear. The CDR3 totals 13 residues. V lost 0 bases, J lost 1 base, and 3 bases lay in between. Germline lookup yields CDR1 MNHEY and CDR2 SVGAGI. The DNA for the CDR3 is TGTGCCAGCAGTTACTCCCGGAACACTGAAGCTTTCTTT. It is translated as CASSYSRNTEAFF.

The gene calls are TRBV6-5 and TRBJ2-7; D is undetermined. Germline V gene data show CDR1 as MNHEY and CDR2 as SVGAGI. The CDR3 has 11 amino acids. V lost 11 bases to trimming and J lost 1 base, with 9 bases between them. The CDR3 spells CAASRSYEQYF. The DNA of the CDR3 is TGTGCCGCGTCCAGGTCCTACGAGCAGTACTTC.

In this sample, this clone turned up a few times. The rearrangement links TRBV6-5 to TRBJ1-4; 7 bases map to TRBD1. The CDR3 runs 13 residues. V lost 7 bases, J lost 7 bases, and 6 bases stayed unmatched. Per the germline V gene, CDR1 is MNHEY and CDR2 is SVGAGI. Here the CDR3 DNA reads TGTGCCAGCAAGACAGGGATAAGTGAAAAACTGTTTTTT. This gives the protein CASKTGISEKLFF.

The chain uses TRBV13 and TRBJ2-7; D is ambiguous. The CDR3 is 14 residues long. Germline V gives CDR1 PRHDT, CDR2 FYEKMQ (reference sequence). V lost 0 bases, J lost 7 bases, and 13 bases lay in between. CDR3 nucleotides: TGTGCCAGCAGCTTAGGGTTGATTCCCGGGGAGCAGTACTTC. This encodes CASSLGLIPGEQYF. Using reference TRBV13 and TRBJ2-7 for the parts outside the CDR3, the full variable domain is AAGVIQSPRHLIKEKRETATLKCYPIPRHDTVYWYQQGPGQDPQFLISFYEKMQSDKGSIPDRFSAQQFSDYHSELNMSSLELGDSALYFCASSLGLIPGEQYFGPGTRLTVT.

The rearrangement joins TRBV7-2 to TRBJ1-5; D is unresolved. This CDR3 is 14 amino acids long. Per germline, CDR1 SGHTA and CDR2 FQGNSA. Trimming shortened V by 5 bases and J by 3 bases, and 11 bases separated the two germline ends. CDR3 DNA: TGTGCCAGCAGCCCGGACGGACTCAATCAGCCCCAGCATTTT. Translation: CASSPDGLNQPQHF.

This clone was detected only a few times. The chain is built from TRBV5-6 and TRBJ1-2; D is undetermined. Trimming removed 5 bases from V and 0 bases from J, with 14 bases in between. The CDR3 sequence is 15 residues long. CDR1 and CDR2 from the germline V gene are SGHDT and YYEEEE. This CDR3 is CASRSRGIANYGYTF. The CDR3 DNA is TGTGCCAGCAGATCACGGGGAATAGCTAACTATGGCTACACCTTC.

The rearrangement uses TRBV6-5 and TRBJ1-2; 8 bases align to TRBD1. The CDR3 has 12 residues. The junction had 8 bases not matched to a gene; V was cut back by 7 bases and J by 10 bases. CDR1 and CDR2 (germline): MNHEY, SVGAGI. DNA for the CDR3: TGTGCCAGCACCCCGGACAGGGATCTCTACACCTTC. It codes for CASTPDRDLYTF.